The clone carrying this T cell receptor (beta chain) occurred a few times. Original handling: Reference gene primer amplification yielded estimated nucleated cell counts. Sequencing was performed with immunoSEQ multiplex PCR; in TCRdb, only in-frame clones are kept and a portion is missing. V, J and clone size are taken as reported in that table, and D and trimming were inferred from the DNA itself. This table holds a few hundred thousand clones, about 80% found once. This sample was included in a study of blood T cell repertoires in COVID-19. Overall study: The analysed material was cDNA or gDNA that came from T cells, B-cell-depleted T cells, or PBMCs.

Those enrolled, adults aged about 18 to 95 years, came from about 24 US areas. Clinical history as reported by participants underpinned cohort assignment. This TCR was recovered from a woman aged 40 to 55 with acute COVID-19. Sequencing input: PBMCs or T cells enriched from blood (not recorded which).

This chain's CDR3 is CASSLVGGSGGEQFF. CDR3 coding DNA: TGTGCCAGCAGCTTAGTGGGTGGGAGCGGGGGCGAGCAGTTCTTC. The rearrangement uses TRBV7-9 and TRBJ2-1; 8 nucleotides match TRBD2. This CDR3 is built from 15 residues. CDR1 and CDR2 from the germline V gene are SEHNR and FQNEAQ (reference sequence). With 1 base clipped from V and 10 bases from J, the junction kept 9 bases outside the gene matches.